The entry below gives a single T cell receptor beta chain sequence along with its context. V shed 10 bases, J shed 2 bases, and the junction held 3 bases outside the gene matches. Germline V gene data show CDR1 as ENHRY and CDR2 as SYGVKD. The CDR3 totals 13 residues. Generated by immunoSEQ multiplex PCR, the TCRdb table keeps only in-frame clones and is missing some. This table holds some 190,000 clones, 84% found once. This entry comes from a study of blood T cell repertoires in COVID-19. The sequence derives from a woman aged 25-40 years who had recovered from COVID-19. The chain couples TRBV10-3 to TRBJ2-5, with 11 nucleotides matching TRBD2. The sequenced material came from PBMCs or T cells enriched from blood (not recorded which). This CDR3 reads CASRLAGQETQYF. The CDR3 region has the DNA TGTGCCAGCCGACTAGCGGGGCAAGAGACCCAGTACTTC.